The rows below give T cell receptor beta chains drawn from one sample of a study of T cell responses to AZD1222 COVID-19 vaccine. Here immunoSEQ multiplex PCR was the method, and the copy in TCRdb shows in-frame clones only, minus some. The sample includes nearly 110,000 clones, roughly 90% of them seen just once. The material was peripheral blood, obtained on day 0 of AZD1222 vaccination. All receptors derive from an adult in good health. CDR3s include the opening cysteine and the closing phenylalanine or tryptophan. The order of the fields is V gene, D gene, CDR3 length, J gene, clone size, CDR3 DNA, CDR3 protein. The D gene is left open where the match is weak. Clone size is given for some rows only: seen once, a few or many times, or a class if the clone is expanded.

TRBV27,TRBD1,19,TRBJ2-7,NA,TGTGCCAGCAGTTCAAGACCACGGCCGAAGGACAGGGTTATCTACGAGCAGTACTTC,CASSSRPRPKDRVIYEQYF
TRBV5-1,TRBD1,16,TRBJ1-6,once,TGCGCCAGCAGCCCGAACGCGGGGACAGCAAATTCACCCCTCCACTTT,CASSPNAGTANSPLHF
TRBV7-3,NA,13,TRBJ2-7,NA,TGTGCCAGCAGCTTAGGGGCCTCCTACGAGCAGTACTTC,CASSLGASYEQYF
TRBV18,NA,14,TRBJ1-5,NA,TGTGCCAGCTCACCGGTGGGGGTAGGTCAGCCCCAGCATTTT,CASSPVGVGQPQHF
TRBV21-1,NA,21,TRBJ2-2,NA,TGTGCCAGCAGCAAAGCGCTTTCCGGGACTAGCGACTCACCTAACACCGGGGAGCTGTTTTTT,CASSKALSGTSDSPNTGELFF
TRBV5-1,NA,16,TRBJ1-6,NA,TGCGCCAGCAGCTCTATTACCGGGACGACTAATTCACCCCTCCACTTT,CASSSITGTTNSPLHF
TRBV19,TRBD2,17,TRBJ2-5,NA,TGTGCCAGTAGTATTATAGCGGGAGGGACGTTCGGAGAGACCCAGTACTTC,CASSIIAGGTFGETQYF
TRBV3-1/TRBV3-2,NA,14,TRBJ2-4,once,TGTGCCAGCAGCCAAGCCTTAACCGAAAACATTCAGTACTTC,CASSQALTENIQYF
TRBV25-1,NA,14,TRBJ2-7,once,TGTGCCAGCAGGGGGGCAGGGACCTCCTACGAGCAGTACTTC,CASRGAGTSYEQYF
TRBV21-1,NA,19,TRBJ2-1,NA,TGTGCCAGCAGCAAAAATATACTAGCGGGAGGGCCCGTAACGGGTGTGCAGTTCTTC,CASSKNILAGGPVTGVQFF
TRBV21-1,NA,16,TRBJ1-5,NA,TGTGCCAGCAGTACTTGGGGGCCCATCAGCAATCAGCCCCAGCATTTT,CASSTWGPISNQPQHF
TRBV28,TRBD2,15,TRBJ2-2,NA,TGTGCCAGCAGTTTTTCTAGCGGACTCCCCGGGGAGCTGTTTTTT,CASSFSSGLPGELFF
TRBV10-3,NA,12,TRBJ2-2,NA,TGTGCCATCAGTGAGAGGACCGGGGAGCTGTTTTTT,CAISERTGELFF
TRBV11-1,TRBD1,14,TRBJ2-3,NA,TGTGCCAGCAGCGTCGGACAGGGAACAGATACGCAGTATTTT,CASSVGQGTDTQYF
TRBV24-1,TRBD1,14,TRBJ1-2,few,TGTGCCACCTGGGGACAGGGGGACGGGAATGGCTACACCTTC,CATWGQGDGNGYTF
TRBV5-4,TRBD1,15,TRBJ2-7,NA,TGTGCCAGCAGCCCTCCGGGACAGCGTAATTACGAGCAGTACTTC,CASSPPGQRNYEQYF
TRBV7-9,NA,12,TRBJ1-1,NA,TGTGCCAGCAGCACTAGAAACACTGAAGCTTTCTTT,CASSTRNTEAFF
TRBV27,NA,15,TRBJ1-5,NA,TGTGCCAGCAGTTCAAAGGGGAGTAATCGTCAGCCCCAGCATTTT,CASSSKGSNRQPQHF
TRBV6-2/TRBV6-3,TRBD2,12,TRBJ2-1,NA,TGTGCCAGCAGTCGGACTAGCAATGAGCAGTTCTTC,CASSRTSNEQFF
TRBV2,TRBD2,16,TRBJ2-2,NA,TGTGCCAGCAGTAGGACTAGCGGGAGAGGCACCGGGGAGCTGTTTTTT,CASSRTSGRGTGELFF
TRBV18,NA,17,TRBJ2-1,NA,TGTGCCAGCTCACCACCCAGCCCGGGACCAACCCAAAATGAGCAGTTCTTC,CASSPPSPGPTQNEQFF